This TCR beta chain emerged from a study of CD8+CD57+ T cells in acquired aplastic anemia. Study information: Across the sorted CD4+ and CD8+ cells, DNA amounts averaged roughly 3.5 ug. Study-wide results and limits: The CD8+ Simpson's diversity of patients and controls was not significantly different. Roughly 30 CD8+ CDR3 sequences occurred in both the patients and the controls.

The template used for profiling TCR beta VDJ and CDR3 was genomic DNA. One entry per CDR3 protein, called by TCRdb with MiXCR from the reads. The sample includes about 160,000 distinct CDR3 sequences, about 45% of them seen just once. In patients chosen for sequencing, flow cytometry had shown CD8+CD57+ cell expansion. Every patient presented with severe acquired aplastic anemia. Remarks on this clonotype: Its antigen is still unknown.

This CDR3 has 12 residues. Germline V gives CDR1 DFQATT, CDR2 SNEGSKA (reference sequence). V gave up 2 bases and J gave up 5 bases, with 7 bases separating them. The receptor's source is a human donor with aplastic anemia. The chain has TRBV20-1 and TRBJ1-5; D is unresolved. The sample was sorted CD4+, CD8+, or CD8+CD57+ T cells (not recorded which) from PBMCs. The CDR3 loop is CSARQNDQPQHF. In DNA form, the CDR3 reads TGCAGTGCTAGACAGAACGATCAGCCCCAGCATTTT.